This paragraph covers one T cell receptor (beta chain) sequence. Antigen: not known. V was pared by 4 bases and J by 7 bases, with 10 bases of the junction left unmatched. This CDR3 comprises 15 residues. Germline V gene lookup returns CDR1 ENHRY and CDR2 SYGVKD. The data stem from a study of cytomegalovirus exposure and HLA in healthy donors. Overall study results and limits: It was reported that the classifier diagnosed cytomegalovirus status with high specificity and sensitivity in both the original and validation cohorts.

Researchers ran the PCR with 60 Vbeta and 13 Jbeta primers. The data were produced by immunoSEQ multiplex PCR, yet TCRdb's version contains in-frame clones alone and is incomplete. The table lists roughly 87,000 clones, just under 75% of them singletons, with around 4% in the top ten. The rearrangement uses TRBV10-3 and TRBJ2-1; 7 positions match TRBD1. The sequencing sample was made of PBMCs. This clonotype was obtained from a man aged 60-69 years in good health and CMV-seronegative. The DNA of the CDR3 is TGTGCCATCAGTGGAAGTGGACAGGTTTGGAATGAGCAGTTCTTC. Amino acid sequence: CAISGSGQVWNEQFF.